These 19 T cell receptor beta chains came from one sample sequenced in a study of T cells in Graves' hyperthyroidism and ophthalmopathy. Researchers amplified the TCR beta CDR3 regions from RNA transcripts. A set of HTBI primers served as the primers for a first-round RT-PCR of the TCR CDR3. Via MiXCR, TCRdb re-called the multiplex PCR reads, giving one row per CDR3 protein. The table records 450,000 to 600,000 distinct CDR3 sequences, just under 20% of them present only once. What was sequenced was blood. Receptors were obtained from a man between 35 and 55 years old with Graves' ophthalmopathy.

This clonotype was recorded many times. The chain couples TRBV28 to TRBJ2-7; D is possibly TRBD2 (5 bases). Germline CDR1 MDHEN, CDR2 SYDVKM. With 2 bases removed from V and 1 base from J, the gap between germline ends came to 12 bases. The CDR3 is 15 residues long. The CDR3 bases are TGTGCCAGCAGTTTACTAGCCCTGGGATCCTACGAGCAGTACTTC. Its translation is CASSLLALGSYEQYF.

This clonotype has more than one count but fewer than ten. The chain has TRBV15 and TRBJ1-1; maybe TRBD1 (6 bases). Germline loops: CDR1 LNHNV, CDR2 YYDKDF (reference sequence). Trimming shortened V by 3 bases and J by 3 bases, and 8 bases separated the two germline ends. This CDR3 region has 13 residues. CDR3 DNA sequence: TGTGCCACCAGCAGGAAGGGGGACACTGAAGCTTTCTTT. This gives the protein CATSRKGDTEAFF.

The V and J genes are TRBV18 and TRBJ2-2; 8 nucleotides match TRBD1. With V trimmed by 3 bases and J by 4 bases, 7 bases remained unmatched. From germline, CDR1 is KGHSH and CDR2 LQKENI. The CDR3 has 16 residues. Here the CDR3 reads CASSPRTGSGTGELFF. The DNA of the CDR3 is TGTGCCAGCTCACCGAGGACAGGGAGTGGCACCGGGGAGCTGTTTTTT. The variable domain in full, completed from reference TRBV18 and TRBJ2-2, reads NAGVMQNPRHLVRRRGQEARLRCSPMKGHSHVYWYRQLPEEGLKFMVYLQKENIIDESGMPKERFSAEFPKEGPSILRIQQVVRGDSAAYFCASSPRTGSGTGELFFGEGSRLTVL.

This clonotype has more than one count but fewer than ten. The chain uses TRBV27 and TRBJ1-1; no definite D call. From germline, CDR1 is MNHEY and CDR2 SMNVEV (reference sequence). The V gene lost 1 base and the J gene lost 6 bases, with 12 bases spanning the gap. The CDR3 extends over 14 amino acids. The CDR3 coding sequence is TGTGCCAGCAGTTTATGGGCGGGAACCGCTGAAGCTTTCTTT. Amino acids: CASSLWAGTAEAFF.

Only a few counts were recorded for this clonotype. The chain uses TRBV6-1 and TRBJ1-5; the D gene is possibly TRBD1 (6 bases). V lost 7 bases, J lost 5 bases, and 18 bases lay in between. There are 15 residues in the CDR3. The germline CDR1 and CDR2 sequences are MNHNS and SASEGT. The CDR3 nucleotides read TGTGCCAGCATATACAGGGCCGGATGGCATCAGCCCCAGCATTTT. It codes for CASIYRAGWHQPQHF.

Note on this clonotype: A read error is possible here, since a much larger clone lies one base away. The chain combines TRBV7-3 with TRBJ2-1; 9 nucleotides match TRBD2. V shed 8 bases, J shed 9 bases, and the junction held 14 bases outside the gene matches. Germline values: CDR1 SGHTA, CDR2 FQGTGA. This CDR3 has 15 residues. CDR3 nucleotides: TGTGCCAGCGGCTCCTTAGCGGGGGCCGTCGTTGAGCAGTTCTTC. Its translation is CASGSLAGAVVEQFF. Combining the CDR3 with reference TRBV7-3 and TRBJ2-1 gives the whole variable domain GAGVSQTPSNKVTEKGKYVELRCDPISGHTALYWYRQSLGQGPEFLIYFQGTGAADDSGLPNDRFFAVRPEGSVSTLKIQRTERGDSAVYLCASGSLAGAVVEQFFGPGTRLTVL.

In this sample, this clonotype turned up a few times. The chain joins TRBV20-1 to TRBJ2-7, with a tentative D call TRBD2 (6 bases). This CDR3 comprises 14 residues. Trimming took 0 bases from V and 6 from J, leaving 15 bases between them. In germline, CDR1 is DFQATT, CDR2 SNEGSKA (reference sequence). Here the CDR3 reads CSARDAGTFSEQYF. The CDR3 nucleotides are TGCAGTGCTAGAGATGCAGGGACTTTCTCCGAGCAGTACTTC.

The chain combines TRBV7-9 with TRBJ1-1, with TRBD1 matching 7 bases. V was pared by 6 bases and J by 1 base, with 11 bases of the junction left unmatched. From germline, CDR1 is SEHNR and CDR2 FQNEAQ (reference sequence). This CDR3 has 16 residues. The CDR3 reads CASRGGRGQTNTEAFF. The CDR3 nucleotides read TGTGCCAGCAGGGGCGGGAGGGGACAGACGAACACTGAAGCTTTCTTT.

This clonotype appeared many times. V is TRBV5-1 and J is TRBJ1-1; D not certain. The CDR3 is 15 residues long. The germline gives CDR1 SGHRS, CDR2 YFSETQ. With 0 bases removed from V and 1 base from J, the gap between germline ends came to 10 bases. The CDR3 loop is CASSLGLWENTEAFF. The CDR3, as DNA: TGCGCCAGCAGCTTGGGACTTTGGGAGAACACTGAAGCTTTCTTT.

For this clonotype: Since a much larger clone is just one base distant, this may be a read error. The V and J genes are TRBV28 and TRBJ1-6, with D possibly being TRBD1 (6 bases). Between the trimmed V and J ends, which lost 5 bases and 8 bases, there was a span of 13 bases. Germline assignment: CDR1 MDHEN and CDR2 SYDVKM. The CDR3 has 14 amino acids. CDR3 coding DNA: TGTGCCAGCAGTGTCACAGGGAATGATTCACCCCTCCACTTT. Protein sequence: CASSVTGNDSPLHF.

About this clonotype itself: One end of the junction fails to match germline, which may point to a read error. The chain employs TRBV2 and TRBJ2-1; 12 positions match TRBD2. This CDR3 is built from 16 residues. Germline CDR1 SNHLY, CDR2 FYNNEI. CDR3 protein: CTSISLTSGRVNEQFF. The CDR3 DNA is TGTACCAGCATTTCCTTGACTAGCGGGAGAGTTAATGAGCAGTTCTTC.

This clonotype was seen only a few times. This chain links TRBV5-1 with TRBJ1-3; D is ambiguous. Germline V gives CDR1 SGHRS, CDR2 YFSETQ. The CDR3 spans 13 residues. With 6 bases removed from V and 0 bases from J, the gap between germline ends came to 7 bases. The CDR3 nucleotides read TGCGCCAGCAAATTGAGCTCTGGAAACACCATATATTTT. Amino acid sequence: CASKLSSGNTIYF.

This clonotype was picked up a small number of times. This chain uses TRBV20-1 with TRBJ1-4; weak D call: TRBD1 (5 bases). This CDR3 contains 15 residues. Germline-derived CDR1 and CDR2 are DFQATT and SNEGSKA (reference sequence). Trimming removed 3 bases at V and 7 bases at J, with 18 bases between. CDR3 sequence: CSASPPRVWGEKLFF. CDR3 in DNA: TGCAGTGCTAGTCCCCCCAGGGTATGGGGTGAAAAACTGTTTTTT.

V usage is TRBV27 and J usage is TRBJ2-1; D ambiguous. There are 14 residues in the CDR3. Germline V lookup: CDR1 MNHEY, CDR2 SMNVEV (reference sequence). Trimming shortened V by 7 bases and J by 4 bases, and 14 bases separated the two germline ends. As DNA, the CDR3 is TGTGCCAGCATTCCTCGAATTGGGTACAATGAGCAGTTCTTC. It is translated as CASIPRIGYNEQFF.

This clonotype was observed at least ten times. The chain couples TRBV7-9 to TRBJ2-1; unclear D gene. Deletions cut 2 bases from V and 6 bases from J, with 11 bases between. The germline CDR1 and CDR2 sequences are SEHNR and FQNEAQ (reference sequence). This CDR3 is built from 14 residues. The CDR3 sequence is CASSLFGTSNEQFF. The CDR3 region has the DNA TGTGCCAGCAGCTTATTCGGCACGTCCAATGAGCAGTTCTTC. Based on the CDR3 plus reference TRBV7-9 and TRBJ2-1, the full variable domain is DTGVSQNPRHKITKRGQNVTFRCDPISEHNRLYWYRQTLGQGPEFLTYFQNEAQLEKSRLLSDRFSAERPKGSFSTLEIQRTEQGDSAMYLCASSLFGTSNEQFFGPGTRLTVL.

The sample holds a few counts of this clonotype. The chain combines TRBV20-1 with TRBJ2-7; 8 positions match TRBD2. V lost 3 bases and J lost 2; bases outside the gene matches: 9. This CDR3 has 15 residues. Germline V gene sequence: CDR1 DFQATT, CDR2 SNEGSKA (reference sequence). The CDR3 sequence: CSARELAEITYEQYF. For the CDR3, the DNA is TGCAGTGCTAGGGAACTAGCGGAGATCACCTACGAGCAGTACTTC.

This clonotype came up many times. The rearrangement links TRBV7-3 to TRBJ2-1; no definite D call. V lost 2 bases and J lost 0, with 14 bases in between. This CDR3 spans 17 amino acids. Germline V CDR1 and CDR2: SGHTA, FQGTGA. The CDR3 sequence: CASSLVGHRSSYNEQFF. CDR3 sequence (DNA): TGTGCCAGCAGCTTAGTCGGGCACCGGAGCTCCTACAATGAGCAGTTCTTC.

This clonotype was recorded many times. CDR3 bases: TGCGCCAGCAGTGAGGTGACTAGCGGGGGCACAGATACGCAGTATTTT. Its protein is CASSEVTSGGTDTQYF. This rearrangement joins TRBV10-2 to TRBJ2-3, with TRBD2 identical over 11 bases. Germline assignment: CDR1 WSHSY and CDR2 SAAADI. The CDR3 runs 16 residues. The junction had 2 bases not matched to a gene; V was cut back by 2 bases and J by 1 base.

This clonotype was picked up many times. CDR3 coding DNA: TGTGCCAGCAGCCGGTCGGACTCCTACGAGCAGTACTTC. This translates into CASSRSDSYEQYF. V usage is TRBV7-2 and J usage is TRBJ2-7, with D uncertain. Trimming took 5 bases from V and 0 from J, leaving 8 bases between them. There are 13 residues in the CDR3. CDR1 is SGHTA, CDR2 FQGNSA, per germline.